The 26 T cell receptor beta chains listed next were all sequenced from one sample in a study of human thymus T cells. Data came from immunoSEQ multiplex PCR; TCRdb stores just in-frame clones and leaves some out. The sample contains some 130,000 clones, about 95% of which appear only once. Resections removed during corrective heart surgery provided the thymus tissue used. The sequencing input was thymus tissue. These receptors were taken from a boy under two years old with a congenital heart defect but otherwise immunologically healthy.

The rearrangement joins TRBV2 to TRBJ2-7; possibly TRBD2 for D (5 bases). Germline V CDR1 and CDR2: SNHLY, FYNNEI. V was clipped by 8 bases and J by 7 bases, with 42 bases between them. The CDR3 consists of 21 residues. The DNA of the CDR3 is TGTGCCAGCGGGGTGGGTGGAGCGGCTCTTGCAACTTATTCACCGGCGGGTGAGCAGTACTTC. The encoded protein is CASGVGGAALATYSPAGEQYF.

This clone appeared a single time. In nucleotides, the CDR3 is TGTGCCAGCAGTGCCGCAGGAAGCTCTGGAAACACCATATATTTT. Its translation: CASSAAGSSGNTIYF. The rearrangement links TRBV2 to TRBJ1-3; D remains ambiguous. The CDR3 spans 15 residues. In germline, CDR1 is SNHLY, CDR2 FYNNEI. Trimming stripped 4 bases from V and 0 bases from J, with 10 bases between.

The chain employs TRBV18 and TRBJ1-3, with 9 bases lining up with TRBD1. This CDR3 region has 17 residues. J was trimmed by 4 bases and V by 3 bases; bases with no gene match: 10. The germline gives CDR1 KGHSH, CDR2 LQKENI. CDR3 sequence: CASSPLQTGGGGNTIYF. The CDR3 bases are TGTGCCAGCTCACCGCTACAAACAGGGGGCGGCGGAAACACCATATATTTT.

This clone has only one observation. DNA of the CDR3: TGCGCCAGCAGCCAAGAACGGCCCTCGGCTAATGAAAAACTGTTTTTT. Encoded protein: CASSQERPSANEKLFF. The chain is built from TRBV4-3 and TRBJ1-4; D unresolved. The CDR3 consists of 16 residues. Germline CDR1 reads LGHNA; CDR2 reads YSLEER. V was trimmed by 0 bases and J by 3 bases, leaving 11 bases between them.

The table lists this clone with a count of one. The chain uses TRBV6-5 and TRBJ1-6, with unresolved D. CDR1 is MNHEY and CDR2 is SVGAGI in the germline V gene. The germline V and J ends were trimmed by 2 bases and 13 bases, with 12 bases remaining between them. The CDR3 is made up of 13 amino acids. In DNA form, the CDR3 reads TGTGCCAGCAGTTACATGGGCCGGTCGCCCCTCCACTTT. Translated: CASSYMGRSPLHF.

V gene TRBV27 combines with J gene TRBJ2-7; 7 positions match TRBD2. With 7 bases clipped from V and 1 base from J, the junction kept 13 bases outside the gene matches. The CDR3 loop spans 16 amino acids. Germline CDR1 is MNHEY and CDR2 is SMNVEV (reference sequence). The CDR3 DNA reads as TGTGCCAGCAATACTCGGGCCGGGGGGAATTCCTACGAGCAGTACTTC. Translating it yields CASNTRAGGNSYEQYF.

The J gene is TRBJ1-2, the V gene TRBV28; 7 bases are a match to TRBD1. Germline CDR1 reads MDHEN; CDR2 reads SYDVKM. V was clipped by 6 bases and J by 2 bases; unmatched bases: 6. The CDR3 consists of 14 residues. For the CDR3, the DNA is TGTGCCAGCAGAAGGACAGGCCTGAACTATGGCTACACCTTC. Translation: CASRRTGLNYGYTF.

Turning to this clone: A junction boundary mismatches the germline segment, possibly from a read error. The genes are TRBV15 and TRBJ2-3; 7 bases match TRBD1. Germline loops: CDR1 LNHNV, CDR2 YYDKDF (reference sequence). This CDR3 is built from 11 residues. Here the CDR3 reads CATSRAPGQIF. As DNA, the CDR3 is TGTGCCACCAGCAGAGCCCCGGGACAGATTTTT.

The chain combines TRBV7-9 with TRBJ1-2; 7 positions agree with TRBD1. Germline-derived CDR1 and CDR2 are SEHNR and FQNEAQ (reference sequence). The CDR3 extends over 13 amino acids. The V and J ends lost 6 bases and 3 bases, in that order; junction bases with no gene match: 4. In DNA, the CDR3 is TGTGCCAGCAGACCTGACAGGGACTATGGCTACACCTTC. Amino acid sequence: CASRPDRDYGYTF.

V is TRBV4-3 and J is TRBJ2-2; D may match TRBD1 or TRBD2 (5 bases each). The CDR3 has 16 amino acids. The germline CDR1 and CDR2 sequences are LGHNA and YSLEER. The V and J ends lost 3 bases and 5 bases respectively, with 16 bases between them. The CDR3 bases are TGCGCCAGCAGCCATCTAACTTCCGGGGCAACCGGGGAGCTGTTTTTT. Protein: CASSHLTSGATGELFF.

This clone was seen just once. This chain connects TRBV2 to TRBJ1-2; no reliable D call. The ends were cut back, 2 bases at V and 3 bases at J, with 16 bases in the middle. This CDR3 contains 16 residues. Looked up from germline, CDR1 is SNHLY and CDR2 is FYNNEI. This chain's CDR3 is CASSESAESIYYGYTF. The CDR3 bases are TGTGCCAGCAGTGAAAGCGCAGAATCCATCTACTATGGCTACACCTTC.

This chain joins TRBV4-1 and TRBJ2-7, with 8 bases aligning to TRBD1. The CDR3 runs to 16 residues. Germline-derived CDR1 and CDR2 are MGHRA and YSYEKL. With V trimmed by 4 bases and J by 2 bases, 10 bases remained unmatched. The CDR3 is CASSLDGRTGTYEQYF. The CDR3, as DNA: TGCGCCAGCAGCCTCGACGGCCGGACAGGGACCTACGAGCAGTACTTC.

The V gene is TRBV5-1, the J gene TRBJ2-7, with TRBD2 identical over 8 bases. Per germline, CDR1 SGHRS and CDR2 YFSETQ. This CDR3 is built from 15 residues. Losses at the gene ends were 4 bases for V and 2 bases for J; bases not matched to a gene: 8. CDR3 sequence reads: CASSPVRGGPYEQYF. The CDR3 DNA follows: TGCGCCAGCAGCCCCGTCCGGGGGGGGCCCTACGAGCAGTACTTC. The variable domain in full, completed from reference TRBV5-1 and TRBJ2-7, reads KAGVTQTPRYLIKTRGQQVTLSCSPISGHRSVSWYQQTPGQGLQFLFEYFSETQRNKGNFPGRFSGRQFSNSRSEMNVSTLELGDSALYLCASSPVRGGPYEQYFGPGTRLTVT.

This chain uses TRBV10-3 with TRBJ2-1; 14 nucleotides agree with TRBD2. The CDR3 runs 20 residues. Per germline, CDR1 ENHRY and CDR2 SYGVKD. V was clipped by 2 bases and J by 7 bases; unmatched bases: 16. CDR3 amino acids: CAISEREQGLAGGKGNEQFF. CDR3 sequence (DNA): TGTGCCATCAGTGAGAGGGAACAAGGACTAGCGGGGGGCAAAGGGAATGAGCAGTTCTTC.

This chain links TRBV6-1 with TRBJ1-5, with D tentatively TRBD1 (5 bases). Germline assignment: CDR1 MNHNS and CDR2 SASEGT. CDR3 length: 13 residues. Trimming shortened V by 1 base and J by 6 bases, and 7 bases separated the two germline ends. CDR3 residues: CASSEEGSQPQHF. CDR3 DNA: TGTGCCAGCAGTGAAGAGGGGAGTCAGCCCCAGCATTTT.

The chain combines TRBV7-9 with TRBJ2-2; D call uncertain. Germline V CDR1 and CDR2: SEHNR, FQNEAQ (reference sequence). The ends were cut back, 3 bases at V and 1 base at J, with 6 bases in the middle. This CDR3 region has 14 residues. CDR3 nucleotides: TGTGCCAGCAGCTTGAATTGGAACACCGGGGAGCTGTTTTTT. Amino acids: CASSLNWNTGELFF.

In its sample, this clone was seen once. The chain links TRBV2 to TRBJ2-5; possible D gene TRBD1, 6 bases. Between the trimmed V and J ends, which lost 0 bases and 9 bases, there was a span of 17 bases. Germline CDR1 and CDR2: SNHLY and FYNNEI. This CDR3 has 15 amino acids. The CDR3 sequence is CASSEASPTGSAQYF. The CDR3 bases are TGTGCCAGCAGTGAAGCGTCTCCTACAGGGTCGGCCCAGTACTTC.

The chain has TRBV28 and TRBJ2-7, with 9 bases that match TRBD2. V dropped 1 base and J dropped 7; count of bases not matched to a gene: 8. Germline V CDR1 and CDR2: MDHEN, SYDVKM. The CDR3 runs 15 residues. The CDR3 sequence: CASSLSWLAGHEQYF. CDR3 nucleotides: TGTGCCAGCAGTTTATCATGGCTAGCGGGGCATGAGCAGTACTTC. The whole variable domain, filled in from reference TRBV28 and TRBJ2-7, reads DVKVTQSSRYLVKRTGEKVFLECVQDMDHENMFWYRQDPGLGLRLIYFSYDVKMKEKGDIPEGYSVSREKKERFSLILESASTNQTSMYLCASSLSWLAGHEQYFGPGTRLTVT.

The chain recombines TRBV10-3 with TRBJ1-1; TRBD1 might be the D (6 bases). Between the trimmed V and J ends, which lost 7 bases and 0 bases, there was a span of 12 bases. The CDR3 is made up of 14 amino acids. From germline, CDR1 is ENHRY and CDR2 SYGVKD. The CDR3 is CAIKRTDLNTEAFF. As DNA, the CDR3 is TGTGCCATCAAGAGGACAGACCTGAACACTGAAGCTTTCTTT.

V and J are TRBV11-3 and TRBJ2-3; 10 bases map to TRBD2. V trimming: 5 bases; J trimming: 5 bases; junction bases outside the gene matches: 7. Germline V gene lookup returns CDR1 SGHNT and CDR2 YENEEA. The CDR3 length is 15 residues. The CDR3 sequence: CASSHELAGVDTQYF. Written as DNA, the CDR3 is TGTGCCAGCAGCCACGAGCTAGCGGGGGTAGATACGCAGTATTTT.

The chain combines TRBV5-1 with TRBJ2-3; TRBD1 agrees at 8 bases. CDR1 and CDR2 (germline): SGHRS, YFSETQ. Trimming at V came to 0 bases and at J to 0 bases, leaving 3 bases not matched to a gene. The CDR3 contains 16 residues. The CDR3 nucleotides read TGCGCCAGCAGCTTGGGAGGGACAGGAAGCACAGATACGCAGTATTTT. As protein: CASSLGGTGSTDTQYF.

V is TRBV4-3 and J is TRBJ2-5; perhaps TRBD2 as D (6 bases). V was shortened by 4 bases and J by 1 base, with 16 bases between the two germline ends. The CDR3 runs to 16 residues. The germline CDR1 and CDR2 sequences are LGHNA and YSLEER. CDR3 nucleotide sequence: TGCGCCAGCAGCCGCGGAACCGGGACTTCCCAAGAGACCCAGTACTTC. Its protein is CASSRGTGTSQETQYF.

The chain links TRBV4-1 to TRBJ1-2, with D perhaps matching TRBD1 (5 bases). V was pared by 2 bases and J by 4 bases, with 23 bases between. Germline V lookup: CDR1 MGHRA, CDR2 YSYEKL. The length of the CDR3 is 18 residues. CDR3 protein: CASSQPMFDRRLIYGYTF. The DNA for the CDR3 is TGCGCCAGCAGCCAACCTATGTTCGACAGACGCCTTATCTATGGCTACACCTTC.

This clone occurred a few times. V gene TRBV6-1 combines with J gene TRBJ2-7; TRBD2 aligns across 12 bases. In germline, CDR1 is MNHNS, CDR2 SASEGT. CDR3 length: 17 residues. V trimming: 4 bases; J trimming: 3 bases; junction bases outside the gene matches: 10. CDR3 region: CASSGNKGLAGFYEQYF. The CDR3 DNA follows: TGTGCCAGCAGTGGAAATAAGGGACTAGCGGGCTTCTACGAGCAGTACTTC.

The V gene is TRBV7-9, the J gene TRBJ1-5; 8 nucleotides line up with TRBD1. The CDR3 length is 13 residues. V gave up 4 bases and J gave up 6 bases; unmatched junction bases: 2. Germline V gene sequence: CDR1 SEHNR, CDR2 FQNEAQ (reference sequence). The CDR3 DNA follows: TGTGCCAGCAGCTCCGACAGGGGTCAGCCCCAGCATTTT. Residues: CASSSDRGQPQHF.

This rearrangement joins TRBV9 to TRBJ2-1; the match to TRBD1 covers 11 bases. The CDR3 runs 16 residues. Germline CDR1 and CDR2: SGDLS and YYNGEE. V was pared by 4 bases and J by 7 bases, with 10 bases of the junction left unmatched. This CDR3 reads CASSFPRTGGGNEQFF. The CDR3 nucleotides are TGTGCCAGCAGCTTCCCCCGGACAGGGGGCGGGAATGAGCAGTTCTTC.